The rows below give T cell receptor beta chains drawn from one sample of a study of blood T cell repertoires in COVID-19. TCRdb's table, derived via immunoSEQ multiplex PCR, lists solely in-frame clones and lacks some. This table holds around 140,000 clones, about 89% found once. The sample was peripheral blood. These receptors originate from a man aged 45-60 years with active COVID-19. Each CDR3 is given with its conserved first and last residue. The D gene is left open where the match is weak. Clone size is given for some rows only: seen once, a few or many times, or a class if the clone is expanded.

j_call: TRBJ1-2; d_call: NA; clone_size: NA; v_call: TRBV19; cdr3_nt: TGTGCCAGTAGTATCGCCGGCTATGGCTACACCTTC; cdr3_aa: CASSIAGYGYTF
j_call: TRBJ2-5; d_call: NA; clone_size: once; v_call: TRBV12-3/TRBV12-4; cdr3_nt: TGTGCCAGCAGTTACCTTCCTAAAGAGACCCAGTACTTC; cdr3_aa: CASSYLPKETQYF
j_call: TRBJ1-6; d_call: NA; clone_size: NA; v_call: TRBV7-9; cdr3_nt: TGTGCCAGCAGCTTGAGCGGCGTTACGAAAAGGGATTCACCCCTCCACTTT; cdr3_aa: CASSLSGVTKRDSPLHF
j_call: TRBJ1-1; d_call: NA; clone_size: NA; v_call: TRBV21-1; cdr3_nt: TGTGCCACCAAAGGGGTGAACACTGAAGCTTTCTTT; cdr3_aa: CATKGVNTEAFF
j_call: TRBJ1-6; d_call: NA; clone_size: few; v_call: TRBV3-1/TRBV3-2; cdr3_nt: TGTGCCAGCAGCGGACAGCCTAATTCACCCCTCCACTTT; cdr3_aa: CASSGQPNSPLHF
j_call: TRBJ1-1; d_call: NA; clone_size: NA; v_call: TRBV5-6; cdr3_nt: TGTGCCAGCAGCTTCATCCCTCAGGGATCGAGCACTGAAGCTTTCTTT; cdr3_aa: CASSFIPQGSSTEAFF
j_call: TRBJ2-1; d_call: TRBD1; clone_size: once; v_call: TRBV27; cdr3_nt: TGTGCCAGCAGCCGAGAATCGACAGGGTACGGCAATGAGCAGTTCTTC; cdr3_aa: CASSRESTGYGNEQFF
j_call: TRBJ2-1; d_call: NA; clone_size: NA; v_call: TRBV2; cdr3_nt: TGTGCCAGCAGCGCGGCCCGACAGGCAGGGTATGCTGAGCAGTTCTTC; cdr3_aa: CASSAARQAGYAEQFF
j_call: TRBJ2-2; d_call: TRBD1; clone_size: once; v_call: TRBV10-2; cdr3_nt: TGCGCCAGCAGGACAGGGGATCCCGGGGAGCTGTTTTTT; cdr3_aa: CASRTGDPGELFF
j_call: TRBJ1-2; d_call: TRBD1; clone_size: once; v_call: TRBV2; cdr3_nt: TGTGCCAGCAGTGGACGACAGGGGGACGGATTTTATGGCTACACCTTC; cdr3_aa: CASSGRQGDGFYGYTF
j_call: TRBJ2-5; d_call: NA; clone_size: NA; v_call: TRBV7-2; cdr3_nt: TGTGCCAGCAGCCTGGGGGGACGGAGGGAGACCCAGTACTTC; cdr3_aa: CASSLGGRRETQYF
j_call: TRBJ1-6; d_call: NA; clone_size: NA; v_call: TRBV6-6; cdr3_nt: TGTGCCAGCAGTTACGCGGACAGCTATAATTCACCCCTCCACTTT; cdr3_aa: CASSYADSYNSPLHF
j_call: TRBJ1-5; d_call: NA; clone_size: NA; v_call: TRBV19; cdr3_nt: TGTGCCAGTAGTATTTTCACGGGGAGCAATCAGCCCCAGCATTTT; cdr3_aa: CASSIFTGSNQPQHF
j_call: TRBJ1-4; d_call: TRBD1; clone_size: NA; v_call: TRBV2; cdr3_nt: TGTGCCAGCAGGAGGGGGCGCAGGATTTTGGCTAATGAAAAACTGTTTTTT; cdr3_aa: CASRRGRRILANEKLFF
j_call: TRBJ2-5; d_call: NA; clone_size: once; v_call: TRBV7-3; cdr3_nt: TGTGCCAGCAGCTCCGTCAGACAAGAGACCCAGTACTTC; cdr3_aa: CASSSVRQETQYF
j_call: TRBJ2-1; d_call: TRBD2; clone_size: NA; v_call: TRBV6-5; cdr3_nt: TGTGCCAGCAGCCAGGGACTAGCGGGGACCCAGCAGTTCTTC; cdr3_aa: CASSQGLAGTQQFF
j_call: TRBJ2-2; d_call: NA; clone_size: NA; v_call: TRBV7-3; cdr3_nt: TGTGCCAGCAGCATACGGACGGGAACGAACACCGGGGAGCTGTTTTTT; cdr3_aa: CASSIRTGTNTGELFF
j_call: TRBJ2-7; d_call: TRBD1; clone_size: NA; v_call: TRBV27; cdr3_nt: TGTGCCAGCAACAGAATCGGACAGGGTGACAAGCAGTACTTC; cdr3_aa: CASNRIGQGDKQYF
j_call: TRBJ2-7; d_call: TRBD1; clone_size: NA; v_call: TRBV2; cdr3_nt: TGTGCCAGCAGGGAGGACAGGCCCTACGAGCAGTACTTC; cdr3_aa: CASREDRPYEQYF
j_call: TRBJ2-7; d_call: NA; clone_size: NA; v_call: TRBV7-2; cdr3_nt: TGTGCCAGCAGCGCCCTCCTGGTTATGGGGGGCTCCTACGAGCAGTACTTC; cdr3_aa: CASSALLVMGGSYEQYF
j_call: TRBJ2-5; d_call: TRBD2; clone_size: NA; v_call: TRBV4-2; cdr3_nt: TGTGCCAGCAGCCAGGCCATCGGGGAGCGGGGGGCCCCTGGGACCCAGTACTTC; cdr3_aa: CASSQAIGERGAPGTQYF
j_call: TRBJ1-1; d_call: NA; clone_size: NA; v_call: TRBV7-2; cdr3_nt: TGTGCCAGCAGCTTTACGGTGATGAACACTGAAGCTTTCTTT; cdr3_aa: CASSFTVMNTEAFF
j_call: TRBJ2-5; d_call: TRBD1; clone_size: NA; v_call: TRBV5-1; cdr3_nt: TGCGCCAGCAGCTTGGAAGGGACAGCACAAGAGACCCAGTACTTC; cdr3_aa: CASSLEGTAQETQYF
j_call: TRBJ1-2; d_call: NA; clone_size: NA; v_call: TRBV25-1; cdr3_nt: TGTGCCAGCAGTGAGAGGACTTATCACCTCGGGGGCTACACCTTC; cdr3_aa: CASSERTYHLGGYTF
j_call: TRBJ1-1; d_call: NA; clone_size: once; v_call: TRBV5-1; cdr3_nt: TGCGCCAGCAGCTATGGAGGGGACACTGAAGCTTTCTTT; cdr3_aa: CASSYGGDTEAFF
j_call: TRBJ1-2; d_call: NA; clone_size: NA; v_call: TRBV27; cdr3_nt: TGTGCCAGCAGCAGAGAAGGGGGACGGTACTACTTT; cdr3_aa: CASSREGGRYYF
j_call: TRBJ2-1; d_call: NA; clone_size: NA; v_call: TRBV7-8; cdr3_nt: TGTGCCAGCAGTAGGGGGGGCGGGAATGAGCAGTTCTTC; cdr3_aa: CASSRGGGNEQFF
j_call: TRBJ1-2; d_call: NA; clone_size: once; v_call: TRBV27; cdr3_nt: TGTGCCAGCAGTTCGAGTTCGGAGCCGGGTGGCTACACCTTC; cdr3_aa: CASSSSSEPGGYTF
j_call: TRBJ1-1; d_call: TRBD1; clone_size: few; v_call: TRBV27; cdr3_nt: TGTGCCAGCACCTCCGCGGGACAGGGGTTGGTGACTTTCTTT; cdr3_aa: CASTSAGQGLVTFF
j_call: TRBJ2-7; d_call: TRBD2; clone_size: NA; v_call: TRBV5-4; cdr3_nt: TGTGCCAGCAGCTTGTCGGGGGGAGGCTACGAGCAGTACTTC; cdr3_aa: CASSLSGGGYEQYF
j_call: TRBJ2-2; d_call: NA; clone_size: NA; v_call: TRBV5-1; cdr3_nt: TGCGCCAGCAGCCTGGATGGGGCCCCCGACACGAACACCGGGGAGCTGTTTTTT; cdr3_aa: CASSLDGAPDTNTGELFF
j_call: TRBJ2-3; d_call: TRBD2; clone_size: once; v_call: TRBV19; cdr3_nt: TGTGCCAGTAGTTATTCTCCTAGCGGGGGAACAGATACGCAGTATTTT; cdr3_aa: CASSYSPSGGTDTQYF
j_call: TRBJ1-2; d_call: NA; clone_size: once; v_call: TRBV9; cdr3_nt: TGTGCCAGCAGCGCGAGTTCAACTAACTATGGCTACACCTTC; cdr3_aa: CASSASSTNYGYTF
j_call: TRBJ1-1; d_call: TRBD1; clone_size: once; v_call: TRBV4-1; cdr3_nt: TGCGCCAGCAGCCAAGCCGGACAGGGTAACACTGAAGCTTTCTTT; cdr3_aa: CASSQAGQGNTEAFF